The next 22 T cell receptor beta chains were all read from a single sample in a study of metastatic and nonmetastatic thyroid tumors. No patient received treatment before thyroid surgery. TCRdb reprocessed the PCR reads using MiXCR. The repertoire holds around 15,000 clones, about 34% seen once, with 8% to 13% in the top ten. Input material: tumor tissue. The receptors originated from a male donor with papillary thyroid cancer or a benign thyroid nodule (not recorded which). Some clones in this sample may be carry-over from other donors' samples.

This rearrangement joins TRBV20-1 to TRBJ2-7, with no clear D. The V and J ends lost 3 bases and 2 bases respectively, with 11 bases between them. Germline CDR1 and CDR2: DFQATT and SNEGSKA (reference sequence). There are 13 residues in the CDR3. CDR3 DNA sequence: TGCAGTGCTAGTTTGGCGCGAGCCTACGAGCAGTACTTC. This sequence encodes CSASLARAYEQYF.

By proportion, this clone is medium-sized. V is TRBV12-3 or TRBV12-4 and J is TRBJ1-3, with 9 bases lining up with TRBD1. The CDR3 totals 14 residues. Trimming took 6 bases from V and 4 from J; bases not matched to a gene: 4. CDR3 DNA: TGTGCCAGCAGGCGGGACAGGGAGGGAAACACCATATATTTT. Protein product: CASRRDREGNTIYF.

For this clone: Mismatch with germline at one junction end may stem from a read error. The genes are TRBV28 and TRBJ1-3, with D unresolved. The CDR3 is 15 residues long. The germline V gene has CDR1 MDHEN and CDR2 SYDVKM. CDR3 nucleotides: TGTGCCAGCAGTTTTCGCGCGCGCTCTGGAAAAACCATATATTTT. This gives the protein CASSFRARSGKTIYF.

This clone was counted a few times. CDR3 in DNA: TGTGCCAGCAGTCTCCTACCGGGACAGGCCACCTACAATGAGCAGTTCTTC. Protein: CASSLLPGQATYNEQFF. The chain combines TRBV12-3 or TRBV12-4 with TRBJ2-1, with 8 bases that match TRBD1. V lost 5 bases and J lost 2; bases outside the gene matches: 11. The CDR3 has 17 amino acids.

V usage is TRBV7-8 and J usage is TRBJ2-7; D possibly corresponds to TRBD2 (6 bases). The CDR3 is 15 residues long. V shed 0 bases and J shed 2 bases, with 11 bases lying between them. Germline V gene data show CDR1 as SGHVS and CDR2 as FQNEAQ. CDR3 nucleotides: TGTGCCAGCAGCTTAGCTTCGGCGGGAACCTACGAGCAGTACTTC. The encoded protein is CASSLASAGTYEQYF.

This chain's CDR3 is CASSLGGTSETQYF. CDR3 DNA: TGTGCCAGCAGCTTAGGGGGAACTAGTGAGACCCAGTACTTC. The chain uses TRBV13 and TRBJ2-5, with D maybe TRBD2 (5 bases). The CDR3 contains 14 residues. Deletions cut 0 bases from V and 5 bases from J, with 10 bases between. CDR1 PRHDT and CDR2 FYEKMQ come from the germline V gene (reference sequence).

This clone was seen repeatedly, ten times or more. This sequence joins TRBV7-9 and TRBJ1-1, with TRBD1 identical over 9 bases. This CDR3 has 15 amino acids. V lost 1 base and J lost 3; bases outside the gene matches: 3. Germline-derived CDR1 and CDR2 are SEHNR and FQNEAQ (reference sequence). CDR3 region: CASSLERTGDTEAFF. CDR3 sequence (DNA): TGTGCCAGCAGCTTAGAAAGGACAGGGGACACTGAAGCTTTCTTT.

This clone was picked up many times. The chain is built from TRBV24-1 and TRBJ2-2; D may correspond to TRBD1 or TRBD2 (6 bases each). The CDR3 runs 16 residues. From germline, CDR1 is KGHDR and CDR2 SFDVKD. Trimming took 0 bases from V and 4 from J, leaving 11 bases between them. The DNA of the CDR3 is TGTGCCACCAGTGATTTGGACAAGGGGGGCACCGGGGAGCTGTTTTTT. This translates into CATSDLDKGGTGELFF.

In this sample, this clone turned up a few times. The chain uses TRBV28 and TRBJ2-7; D may be TRBD1 (6 bases). The CDR3 totals 14 residues. Trimming pared 2 bases from V and 0 bases from J, leaving 8 bases between. From germline, CDR1 is MDHEN and CDR2 SYDVKM. CDR3 in amino acids: CASSLRGISYEQYF. CDR3 bases: TGTGCCAGCAGTTTAAGGGGGATCTCCTACGAGCAGTACTTC.

This clone was counted at least ten times. The rearrangement joins TRBV20-1 to TRBJ2-3, with 11 bases fitting TRBD2. CDR3 size: 16 residues. Germline-derived CDR1 and CDR2 are DFQATT and SNEGSKA (reference sequence). The J segment lost 3 bases and the V segment lost 1 base, leaving 6 bases of the junction unmatched. CDR3: CSARAKTSGATDTQYF. In DNA, the CDR3 is TGCAGTGCTAGAGCGAAGACTAGCGGGGCTACAGATACGCAGTATTTT.

This clone was recorded only once. The CDR3 nucleotides read TGTGCCAGCGCGGGACCTTCGGATTCAGATACGCAGTATTTT. Protein: CASAGPSDSDTQYF. The chain recombines TRBV18 with TRBJ2-3, with D possibly being TRBD2 (6 bases). Trimming cost V 8 bases and J 4 bases, with 16 bases left between them. This CDR3 spans 14 amino acids. Germline V CDR1 and CDR2: KGHSH, LQKENI. Supplemented by reference TRBV18 and TRBJ2-3, the full variable domain reads NAGVMQNPRHLVRRRGQEARLRCSPMKGHSHVYWYRQLPEEGLKFMVYLQKENIIDESGMPKERFSAEFPKEGPSILRIQQVVRGDSAAYFCASAGPSDSDTQYFGPGTRLTVL.

As concerns this clone: The same CDR3 can be traced to other DNA sequences in this sample. The gene calls are TRBV11-2 and TRBJ1-6; TRBD1 might be the D (5 bases). Trimming took off 5 bases at V and 10 bases at J, with 15 bases between the two ends. There are 14 residues in the CDR3. Germline loops: CDR1 SGHAT, CDR2 FQNNGV. The DNA for the CDR3 is TGTGCCAGCAGCCCACGGGGACTGGGCTCACCCCTCCACTTT. Protein: CASSPRGLGSPLHF.

With respect to this clone: The junction differs from germline at one of its ends, possibly a read error. V is TRBV20-1 and J is TRBJ2-7; possible D gene TRBD2, 5 bases. Germline CDR1 is DFQATT and CDR2 is SNEGSKA (reference sequence). The CDR3 runs to 15 residues. The DNA of the CDR3 is TGCAGTTCTAGAGCTTTCGGAGGCAATCCCTACGAGCAGTACTTC. Its translation: CSSRAFGGNPYEQYF.

Remarks on this clone: Sequence at one end of the junction differs from germline and may be a read error. The rearrangement uses TRBV6-2 or TRBV6-3 and TRBJ1-1, with D possibly matching TRBD1 (5 bases). Per germline, CDR1 MNHEY and CDR2 SVGEGT. This CDR3 is built from 13 residues. The CDR3 DNA reads as TGTGCCAGCACTATGACAGAGAACACAGAAGCATTCTTT. It is translated as CASTMTENTEAFF.

This clone was seen ten or more times. The chain links TRBV20-1 to TRBJ2-3; TRBD1 might be the D (6 bases). The CDR3 contains 16 residues. Germline loops: CDR1 DFQATT, CDR2 SNEGSKA (reference sequence). Trimming shortened V by 1 base and J by 2 bases, and 16 bases separated the two germline ends. The CDR3 DNA reads TGCAGTGCTAGAGCCCCCGGGGACATAATCACAGATACGCAGTATTTT. This sequence encodes CSARAPGDIITDTQYF.

The chain joins TRBV20-1 to TRBJ2-7, with D possibly being TRBD2 (7 bases). The CDR3 sequence is 16 residues long. The germline V gene encodes CDR1 DFQATT and CDR2 SNEGSKA (reference sequence). V was trimmed by 3 bases and J by 4 bases, leaving 22 bases between them. The CDR3 sequence is CSASGRGQKGGYEQYF. CDR3 nucleotides: TGCAGTGCTAGTGGGAGGGGCCAAAAGGGGGGATACGAGCAGTACTTC.

As regards this clone: The junction departs from the called germline gene at one end, perhaps through a read error. The genes are TRBV28 and TRBJ1-1; D uncertain. The length of the CDR3 is 14 residues. Per the germline V gene, CDR1 is MDHEN and CDR2 is SYDVKM. CDR3 DNA: TGTGCCAGCAGTCACCCCGTGCGGATGGCTGATGCTTTCTTT. Protein product: CASSHPVRMADAFF.

This clone has at least ten counts. The rearrangement links TRBV3-1 to TRBJ2-2; TRBD2 aligns across 12 bases. CDR3 size: 19 residues. Germline CDR1 is LGHDT and CDR2 is YNNKEL (reference sequence). V shed 0 bases and J 4 bases; nucleotides not matched to a gene: 9. The CDR3 region is CASSQDWLAGGATTGELFF. The CDR3 nucleotides are TGTGCCAGCAGCCAAGATTGGCTAGCGGGGGGGGCGACCACCGGGGAGCTGTTTTTT.

The CDR3 nucleotides read TGCAGTGCTAGAGGGGGACCTGCAGATACGCAGTATTTT. As protein: CSARGGPADTQYF. This sequence joins TRBV20-1 and TRBJ2-3; D tentatively fits TRBD1 or TRBD2 (5 bases each). V dropped 1 base and J dropped 4 bases, with 9 bases sitting between them. Germline V CDR1 and CDR2: DFQATT, SNEGSKA (reference sequence). This CDR3 region has 13 residues.

This clone was seen at least ten times. The chain links TRBV7-8 to TRBJ1-1, with 10 bases that match TRBD1. The CDR3 loop spans 15 amino acids. Germline trimming cut 3 bases from V and 5 bases from J; bases unmatched to any gene: 6. CDR1 is SGHVS and CDR2 is FQNEAQ in the germline V gene. In DNA, the CDR3 is TGTGCCAGCAGCTTGATTCCGGGACAGGGGACTGAAGCTTTCTTT. As protein: CASSLIPGQGTEAFF.

This clone came up many times. The V and J genes are TRBV19 and TRBJ2-5; 7 nucleotides align to TRBD2. The CDR3 loop spans 14 amino acids. CDR1 LNHDA and CDR2 SQIVND come from the germline V gene (reference sequence). V lost 3 bases to trimming and J lost 1 base; unmatched junction nucleotides: 2. CDR3 coding DNA: TGTGCCAGTAGTATTGGGGGGGGCCAAGAGACCCAGTACTTC. Its translation is CASSIGGGQETQYF.

The CDR3 sequence: CASSMVDRAAQPQHF. In nucleotides, the CDR3 is TGTGCCAGTAGTATGGTGGACAGGGCGGCACAGCCCCAGCATTTT. The chain couples TRBV19 to TRBJ1-5; TRBD1 aligns across 8 bases. After removal of 3 bases from V and 7 bases from J, the junction contained 8 bases not matched to a gene. The CDR3 contains 15 residues. Germline CDR1 is LNHDA and CDR2 is SQIVND (reference sequence).